This T cell receptor (beta chain) is drawn from a study of blood T cells in healthy people across ages. Study information: Capture via template switching afforded approximately one barcoded beta molecule per two T cells.

The germline V gene has CDR1 DFQATT and CDR2 SNEGSKA (reference sequence). The CDR3 covers 11 residues. Trimming cost V 3 bases and J 4 bases, with 7 bases left between them. As for this clonotype: As yet, its antigen is unknown.

Regarding the study as a whole: Percentage of naive T cells showed a strong correlation with TCR beta diversity. Getting older went along with TCR beta diversity per million T cells dropping roughly linearly.

Sample-barcoded 5' priming and a J-beta primer mix drove a second PCR of 7 to 11 cycles. TCRdb independently ran MiXCR on the 5' RACE reads; one entry per CDR3 protein. The data hold under 2 million distinct CDR3 sequences, with about 35% observed a single time. The J gene is TRBJ2-7, the V gene TRBV20-1; D gene ambiguous. The TCR originated in a woman aged 25 to 39 in good health. Sequencing used blood. The CDR3: CSASAKYEQYF. In DNA, the CDR3 is TGCAGTGCTAGTGCAAAGTACGAGCAGTACTTC.